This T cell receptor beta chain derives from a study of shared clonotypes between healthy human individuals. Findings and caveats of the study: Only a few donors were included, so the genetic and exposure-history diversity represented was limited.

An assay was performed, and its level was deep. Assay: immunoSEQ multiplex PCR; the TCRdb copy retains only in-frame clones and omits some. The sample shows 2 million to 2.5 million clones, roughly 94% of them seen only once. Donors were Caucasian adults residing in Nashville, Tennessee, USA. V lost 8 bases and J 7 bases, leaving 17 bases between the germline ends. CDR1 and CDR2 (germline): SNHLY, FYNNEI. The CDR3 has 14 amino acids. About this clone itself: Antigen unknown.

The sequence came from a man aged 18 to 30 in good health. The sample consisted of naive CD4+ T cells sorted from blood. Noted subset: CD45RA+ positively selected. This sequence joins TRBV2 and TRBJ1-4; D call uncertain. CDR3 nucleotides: TGTGCCAGCGCTTCCAGTAAACTCGGTGAAAAACTGTTTTTT. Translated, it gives CASASSKLGEKLFF.